These 32 T cell receptor beta chains came from one sample sequenced in a study of T cell responses to AZD1222 COVID-19 vaccine. The method was immunoSEQ multiplex PCR; TCRdb's version includes in-frame clones alone and lacks a portion of them. The profile covers some 150,000 clones, with approximately 86% appearing a single time and under 8% taken by the ten largest. The starting material was peripheral blood, obtained after recovery from COVID-19. These receptors all stem from an adult who had recovered from COVID-19.

The chain links TRBV7-8 to TRBJ2-5, with 12 bases matching TRBD2. CDR3 length: 17 residues. J was trimmed by 2 bases and V by 4 bases; bases with no gene match: 8. CDR1 is SGHVS, CDR2 FQNEAQ, per germline. CDR3 nucleotides: TGTGCCAGCAGCTCAAGACTAGCGGGGGTGTGGCAAGAGACCCAGTACTTC. Translating gives CASSSRLAGVWQETQYF.

The chain couples TRBV11-3 to TRBJ2-2; TRBD1 might be the D (6 bases). Trimming removed 5 bases from V and 4 bases from J, with 11 bases in between. This CDR3 region has 14 residues. Per germline, CDR1 SGHNT and CDR2 YENEEA. This CDR3 reads CASSRSRGTGELFF. The CDR3 bases are TGTGCCAGCAGCAGGAGCAGGGGCACCGGGGAGCTGTTTTTT.

This clone has more than one count but fewer than ten. The CDR3 region is CASSNRQGGTDTQYF. For the CDR3, the DNA is TGTGCCAGCAGTAACAGACAGGGAGGCACAGATACGCAGTATTTT. The chain joins TRBV2 to TRBJ2-3, with 7 bases matching TRBD1. J lost 1 base, V lost 5 bases, and 6 bases had no gene match. The length of the CDR3 is 15 residues. CDR1 is SNHLY and CDR2 is FYNNEI in the germline V gene.

V and J are TRBV9 and TRBJ2-5, with a weak D call TRBD1 (8 bases). CDR1 is SGDLS, CDR2 YYNGEE, per germline. The length of the CDR3 is 15 residues. Deletions cut 4 bases from V and 5 bases from J, with 18 bases between. CDR3 sequence (DNA): TGTGCCAGCAGCCCAAGCGGGACAGGATGGGAGACCCAGTACTTC. This encodes CASSPSGTGWETQYF.

The chain uses TRBV28 and TRBJ2-7; 9 positions agree with TRBD1. Germline assignment: CDR1 MDHEN and CDR2 SYDVKM. The J segment lost 4 bases and the V segment lost 5 bases, leaving 15 bases of the junction unmatched. This CDR3 is 17 amino acids long. The CDR3 coding sequence is TGTGCCAGCAGTCCCAAATCACTACGGGGACAGGGTTACGAGCAGTACTTC. Translation gives CASSPKSLRGQGYEQYF.

This chain connects TRBV28 to TRBJ2-1, with 8 bases aligning to TRBD2. CDR3 length: 16 residues. V was pared by 6 bases and J by 6 bases, with 13 bases of the junction left unmatched. Germline V gives CDR1 MDHEN, CDR2 SYDVKM. The CDR3 DNA follows: TGTGCCAGCAGGTACCAAGCGGGAGCCCGAAGCAATGAGCAGTTCTTC. Protein product: CASRYQAGARSNEQFF.

This clone was counted once. The chain links TRBV4-2 to TRBJ2-2; TRBD2 matches at 8 bases. The CDR3 is 14 residues long. Unmatched junction bases numbered 0, after V lost 6 bases and J lost 0 bases. Germline assignment: CDR1 LGHNA and CDR2 YNFKEQ. CDR3 residues: CASRAGANTGELFF. The CDR3 coding sequence is TGTGCCAGCAGAGCGGGAGCGAACACCGGGGAGCTGTTTTTT.

This clone was picked up a small number of times. The same CDR3 is also encoded by other DNA sequences in this sample. The chain carries TRBV7-9 and TRBJ2-1; the match to TRBD2 covers 9 bases. The J segment lost 4 bases and the V segment lost 2 bases, leaving 6 bases of the junction unmatched. The V gene's germline CDR1 is SEHNR and CDR2 FQNEAQ (reference sequence). The CDR3 extends over 16 amino acids. The chain's CDR3 is CASSLSLAGSYNEQFF. Here the CDR3 DNA reads TGTGCCAGCAGCTTATCACTAGCGGGCTCGTACAATGAGCAGTTCTTC.

Points on this clone: Germline and junction disagree at one end, which may indicate a read error. The chain carries TRBV7-9 and TRBJ1-1; D is unclear. This CDR3 comprises 13 residues. The germline gives CDR1 SEHNR, CDR2 FQNEAQ (reference sequence). CDR3 sequence: CASSLEEGTEAFF. The CDR3 DNA reads TGTGCCAGCAGTTTAGAGGAGGGCACTGAAGCTTTCTTT. The whole variable domain, filled in from reference TRBV7-9 and TRBJ1-1, reads DTGVSQNPRHKITKRGQNVTFRCDPISEHNRLYWYRQTLGQGPEFLTYFQNEAQLEKSRLLSDRFSAERPKGSFSTLEIQRTEQGDSAMYLCASSLEEGTEAFFGQGTRLTVV.

The V gene is TRBV28, the J gene TRBJ2-5, with D perhaps matching TRBD1 or TRBD2 (5 bases each). Trimming took off 5 bases at V and 4 bases at J, with 14 bases between the two ends. CDR1 and CDR2 from the germline V gene are MDHEN and SYDVKM. CDR3 length: 14 amino acids. For the CDR3, the DNA is TGTGCCAGCAGTGGGGGTTTGGGGCTAGAGACCCAGTACTTC. This encodes CASSGGLGLETQYF.

The chain links TRBV12-5 to TRBJ1-1; D is ambiguous. The V end lost 1 base, the J end lost 5 bases, and 11 bases lay between the germline ends. The CDR3 has 14 residues. Germline assignment: CDR1 LGHNT and CDR2 FRNRAP. CDR3 coding DNA: TGTGCTAGTGGTTTGGATGGACCGGGGACTGAAGCTTTCTTT. It yields the protein CASGLDGPGTEAFF.

V is TRBV6-2 or TRBV6-3 and J is TRBJ1-3; D is possibly TRBD1 (6 bases). Trimming removed 5 bases from V and 4 bases from J, with 24 bases in between. CDR3 size: 18 residues. The V gene's germline CDR1 is MNHEY and CDR2 SVGEGT. The CDR3 region has the DNA TGTGCCAGCAGTCGCAACATAATTACCGGGACATCCGGAAACACCATATATTTT. It is translated as CASSRNIITGTSGNTIYF.

The chain joins TRBV3-1 (or the pseudogene TRBV3-2) to TRBJ2-7; D might be TRBD1 or TRBD2, each matching 5 bases. Trimming shortened V by 1 base and J by 0 bases, and 10 bases separated the two germline ends. CDR3 length: 15 residues. Germline assignment: CDR1 LGHDT and CDR2 YNNKEL (reference sequence). CDR3 DNA: TGTGCCAGCAGCCAAGGACCGGGACCCTCCTACGAGCAGTACTTC. It codes for CASSQGPGPSYEQYF.

V and J are TRBV4-3 and TRBJ2-7; weak D call: TRBD1 (5 bases). CDR1 and CDR2 from the germline V gene are LGHNA and YSLEER. The CDR3 has 16 residues. V was trimmed by 0 bases and J by 2 bases, leaving 14 bases between them. The CDR3 spells CASSQDRQGEAYEQYF. The DNA for the CDR3 is TGCGCCAGCAGCCAAGATCGCCAGGGCGAGGCCTACGAGCAGTACTTC.

To note about this clone: This same CDR3 is encoded by further DNA sequences in the sample. The chain employs TRBV18 and TRBJ1-2, with 8 bases aligning to TRBD1. Trimming took 4 bases from V and 3 from J; bases not matched to a gene: 4. The CDR3 contains 14 residues. CDR1 is KGHSH, CDR2 LQKENI, per germline. CDR3: CASSLTGVDYGYTF. Here the CDR3 DNA reads TGTGCCAGCTCACTGACAGGGGTTGACTATGGCTACACCTTC.

The chain uses TRBV5-1 and TRBJ2-1, with 8 bases aligning to TRBD1. In germline, CDR1 is SGHRS, CDR2 YFSETQ. Germline trimming cut 0 bases from V and 9 bases from J; bases unmatched to any gene: 8. The CDR3 has 15 amino acids. The CDR3 DNA reads as TGCGCCAGCAGCTTGGACAGGGGGGATCGGAGTGAGCAGTTCTTC. It translates to CASSLDRGDRSEQFF.

This clone showed up just a few times. V usage is TRBV5-6 and J usage is TRBJ2-7, with D perhaps matching TRBD1 (6 bases). The V end lost 3 bases, the J end lost 6 bases, and 19 bases lay between the germline ends. CDR3 size: 15 residues. From germline, CDR1 is SGHDT and CDR2 YYEEEE. This chain's CDR3 is CASSSRIQGNSEQYF. As DNA, the CDR3 is TGTGCCAGCAGCTCTCGAATACAGGGAAATTCCGAGCAGTACTTC.

In this sample, this clone turned up a few times. The V gene is TRBV28, the J gene TRBJ2-7, with a tentative D call TRBD1 (6 bases). CDR3 size: 15 residues. Looked up from germline, CDR1 is MDHEN and CDR2 is SYDVKM. Trimming took 6 bases from V and 0 from J, leaving 15 bases between them. The CDR3 protein is CASSFGTPVSYEQYF. DNA of the CDR3: TGTGCCAGCAGCTTCGGGACACCCGTCTCCTACGAGCAGTACTTC.

The chain couples TRBV2 to TRBJ2-7; D is unclear. V was pared by 7 bases and J by 0 bases, with 10 bases between. The CDR3 length is 13 residues. Germline-derived CDR1 and CDR2 are SNHLY and FYNNEI. In DNA, the CDR3 is TGTGCCAGCAACGAGCGCCGCTCCTACGAGCAGTACTTC. Translated: CASNERRSYEQYF.

The chain employs TRBV6-2 or TRBV6-3 and TRBJ2-7; D gene ambiguous. The CDR3 is made up of 10 amino acids. Germline V gene data show CDR1 as MNHEY and CDR2 as SVGEGT. Trimming left V 5 bases short and J 11 bases short, with 10 bases between. CDR3 residues: CASSGIGEYF. The CDR3 region has the DNA TGTGCCAGCAGTGGGATCGGTGAGTACTTC.

The chain joins TRBV2 to TRBJ2-1; D not resolved. The CDR3 totals 15 residues. Trimming cost V 8 bases and J 2 bases, with 16 bases left between them. Per germline, CDR1 SNHLY and CDR2 FYNNEI. In nucleotides, the CDR3 is TGTGCCAGCCCCCTCAAGGCCGCCGCCTACAATGAGCAGTTCTTC. This gives the protein CASPLKAAAYNEQFF.

On this clone itself: Other DNA sequences in this specimen translate into the identical CDR3. This sequence joins TRBV19 and TRBJ1-5; D not resolved. The CDR3 totals 12 residues. Trimming stripped 4 bases from V and 5 bases from J, with 6 bases between. CDR1 is LNHDA and CDR2 is SQIVND in the germline V gene (reference sequence). CDR3 coding DNA: TGTGCCAGTAGTACAGGATATCAGCCCCAGCATTTT. Translation: CASSTGYQPQHF.

Worth noting for this clone: Other DNA variants within this sample encode the same CDR3. The chain uses TRBV20-1 and TRBJ1-1; D unresolved. This CDR3 contains 11 residues. V lost 1 base to trimming and J lost 1 base, with 1 base between them. The germline V gene has CDR1 DFQATT and CDR2 SNEGSKA (reference sequence). The DNA of the CDR3 is TGCAGTGCTAGAGGGAACACTGAAGCTTTCTTT. As protein: CSARGNTEAFF.

The genes are TRBV25-1 and TRBJ2-3; 11 nucleotides line up with TRBD2. CDR3 length equals 17 residues. Trimming took 1 base from V and 0 from J; bases not matched to a gene: 3. Germline values: CDR1 MGHDK, CDR2 SYGVNS. In nucleotides, the CDR3 is TGTGCCAGCAGTGAATTGGGACTAGCGGTGAGCACAGATACGCAGTATTTT. Translated: CASSELGLAVSTDTQYF. The whole variable domain, remainder taken from reference TRBV25-1 and TRBJ2-3, is EADIYQTPRYLVIGTGKKITLECSQTMGHDKMYWYQQDPGMELHLIHYSYGVNSTEKGDLSSESTVSRIRTEHFPLTLESARPSHTSQYLCASSELGLAVSTDTQYFGPGTRLTVL.

CDR3 protein: CASSQASRGNEQYF. DNA for the CDR3: TGTGCCAGCAGCCAAGCGAGTCGGGGGAACGAGCAGTACTTC. V is TRBV3-1 (or the pseudogene TRBV3-2) and J is TRBJ2-7, with TRBD2 as a possible D gene (6 bases). The V end lost 1 base, the J end lost 5 bases, and 12 bases lay between the germline ends. The CDR3 sequence is 14 residues long. Germline V lookup: CDR1 LGHDT, CDR2 YNNKEL (reference sequence).

The rearrangement links TRBV4-2 to TRBJ2-1; 11 nucleotides agree with TRBD1. This CDR3 spans 16 amino acids. The trim removed 3 bases at V and 3 bases at J, leaving 4 bases unmatched. CDR1 and CDR2 from the germline V gene are LGHNA and YNFKEQ. The chain's CDR3 is CASSHGTGGLYNEQFF. Written as DNA, the CDR3 is TGTGCCAGCAGCCACGGGACAGGGGGTCTCTACAATGAGCAGTTCTTC.

A note on this clone: The sample has other DNA sequences that encode this CDR3 too. V and J are TRBV3-1 (or the pseudogene TRBV3-2) and TRBJ1-1; no firm D call. Trimming stripped 0 bases from V and 8 bases from J, with 7 bases between. Germline loops: CDR1 LGHDT, CDR2 YNNKEL (reference sequence). The CDR3 covers 12 residues. The CDR3 loop reads CASSQEGREAFF. The CDR3 DNA follows: TGTGCCAGCAGCCAAGAAGGCAGAGAAGCTTTCTTT.

The V and J genes are TRBV16 and TRBJ1-2; D is undetermined. The germline CDR1 and CDR2 sequences are KGHSY and FQNENV. V shed 3 bases and J shed 0 bases, with 2 bases lying between them. The CDR3 is 12 amino acids. In DNA form, the CDR3 reads TGTGCCAGCAGCCAGGCTAACTATGGCTACACCTTC. Protein product: CASSQANYGYTF. The variable domain in full, with the rest retrieved from reference TRBV16 and TRBJ1-2, is GEEVAQTPKHLVRGEGQKAKLYCAPIKGHSYVFWYQQVLKNEFKFLISFQNENVFDETGMPKERFSAKCLPNSPCSLEIQATKLEDSAVYFCASSQANYGYTFGSGTRLTVV.

The CDR3 DNA reads as TGTGCCAGTAGTAGACAGGCATCCTACGAGCAGTACTTC. Protein product: CASSRQASYEQYF. V is TRBV19 and J is TRBJ2-7; a weak D match, TRBD1 (6 bases). The ends were cut back, 4 bases at V and 1 base at J, with 8 bases in the middle. Germline V gene sequence: CDR1 LNHDA, CDR2 SQIVND (reference sequence). This CDR3 has 13 residues. Drawing the rest from reference TRBV19 and TRBJ2-7, the complete variable domain is DGGITQSPKYLFRKEGQNVTLSCEQNLNHDAMYWYRQDPGQGLRLIYYSQIVNDFQKGDIAEGYSVSREKKESFPLTVTSAQKNPTAFYLCASSRQASYEQYFGPGTRLTVT.

V usage is TRBV5-1 and J usage is TRBJ1-1; D is undetermined. Germline CDR1 SGHRS, CDR2 YFSETQ. The ends were cut back, 0 bases at V and 5 bases at J, with 8 bases in the middle. There are 13 residues in the CDR3. CDR3: CASSLDWVTEAFF. In DNA, the CDR3 is TGCGCCAGCAGCTTGGATTGGGTAACTGAAGCTTTCTTT.

This clone was found once. Other DNA sequences from this sample encode an identical CDR3 as well. This chain connects TRBV29-1 to TRBJ2-6, with D hard to call. CDR3 length: 13 amino acids. The V gene lost 4 bases and the J gene lost 0 bases, with 4 bases spanning the gap. Looked up from germline, CDR1 is SQVTM and CDR2 is ANQGSEA. The CDR3 reads CSVAPSGANVLTF. CDR3 nucleotide sequence: TGCAGCGTTGCGCCCTCTGGGGCCAACGTCCTGACTTTC.

The V gene is TRBV18, the J gene TRBJ1-1; D gene unclear. CDR1 is KGHSH, CDR2 LQKENI, per germline. The V and J ends lost 6 bases and 0 bases respectively, with 14 bases between them. The CDR3 contains 15 residues. The CDR3 region is CASSPETPMNTEAFF. DNA of the CDR3: TGTGCCAGCTCTCCGGAGACGCCCATGAACACTGAAGCTTTCTTT.